A selection of T cell receptor beta chains follows, all from one sample in a study of shared clonotypes between healthy human individuals. Profiled with immunoSEQ multiplex PCR; TCRdb holds only in-frame clones, not every one. The repertoire has some 2,000,000 clones, around 95% of them found once; the top ten carry less than 0.15%. The sequenced material came from naive CD4+ T cells sorted from blood. The receptors here all came from a man younger than 35 in good health. The CDR3 runs from the conserved cysteine through the conserved F or W. The D gene is left open where the match is weak. Where a row states a size, it is once, few, many or the class of an expanded clone; other rows omit it.

CASSVSGVVSVAFF | TGTGCCAGCAGCGTTAGTGGGGTCGTTTCGGTAGCTTTCTTT | 14 | - | TRBJ1-1 | TRBV6-1 | -
CASSPGQGSYNEQFF | TGCGCCAGCAGCCCTGGGCAGGGTTCCTACAATGAGCAGTTCTTC | 15 | - | TRBJ2-1 | TRBV5-1 | -
CSALGTSRLEQYF | TGCAGCGCCCTGGGGACTAGCCGTCTCGAGCAGTACTTC | 13 | - | TRBJ2-7 | TRBV29-1 | TRBD2
CASSDQDRGQQETQYF | TGTGCCAGCAGCGACCAGGACAGGGGCCAACAAGAGACCCAGTACTTC | 16 | - | TRBJ2-5 | TRBV9 | TRBD1
CASSPTASQKGEQYF | TGTGCCAGCAGCCCAACAGCTTCCCAGAAGGGCGAGCAGTACTTC | 15 | - | TRBJ2-7 | TRBV11-2 | -
CASSPLEGLAKNIQYF | TGTGCCAGCTCACCGCTCGAGGGGCTAGCCAAAAACATTCAGTACTTC | 16 | - | TRBJ2-4 | TRBV18 | -
CASSLGQGSTGELFF | TGTGCCAGCAGCTTAGGGCAGGGGAGCACCGGGGAGCTGTTTTTT | 15 | few | TRBJ2-2 | TRBV7-2 | -
CASSPPVGRATEAFF | TGTGCCAGCTCACCACCCGTGGGGAGGGCCACTGAAGCTTTCTTT | 15 | - | TRBJ1-1 | TRBV18 | -
CSVEDLGATDTQYF | TGCAGCGTTGAAGATCTCGGGGCCACAGATACGCAGTATTTT | 14 | - | TRBJ2-3 | TRBV29-1 | -
CASSFVAGGQETQYF | TGTGCCAGCAGCTTCGTAGCGGGGGGGCAAGAGACCCAGTACTTC | 15 | - | TRBJ2-5 | TRBV5-4 | TRBD2
CASTGGLNTGELFF | TGTGCCAGCACGGGGGGGCTGAACACCGGGGAGCTGTTTTTT | 14 | - | TRBJ2-2 | TRBV2 | TRBD2
CASAGTFNTEAFF | TGTGCCAGCGCCGGGACATTTAACACTGAAGCTTTCTTT | 13 | - | TRBJ1-1 | TRBV28 | -
CASSLTYNEQFF | TGTGCCAGCAGCTTGACTTACAATGAGCAGTTCTTC | 12 | - | TRBJ2-1 | TRBV7-2 | -
CASSGTLAGGRSTDTQYF | TGCGCCAGCAGTGGTACACTAGCGGGGGGACGTAGCACAGATACGCAGTATTTT | 18 | - | TRBJ2-3 | TRBV5-1 | TRBD2
CASSALGTGTMDEQYF | TGCGCCAGCAGTGCCCTCGGGACAGGTACTATGGACGAGCAGTACTTC | 16 | - | TRBJ2-7 | TRBV10-1 | TRBD1
CASRVDRYYYEQYF | TGTGCCAGCAGAGTGGACAGGTACTACTACGAGCAGTACTTC | 14 | - | TRBJ2-7 | TRBV6-5 | TRBD1
CASSAPGGAKGTEAFF | TGTGCCAGCAGTGCCCCAGGGGGCGCGAAAGGCACTGAAGCTTTCTTT | 16 | - | TRBJ1-1 | TRBV28 | TRBD1
CASQGMSETQYF | TGTGCCAGCCAGGGGATGTCAGAGACCCAGTACTTC | 12 | - | TRBJ2-5 | TRBV2 | -
CASSSRRGGGETQYF | TGTGCCAGCAGTTCGAGGCGAGGGGGCGGCGAGACCCAGTACTTC | 15 | - | TRBJ2-5 | TRBV6-6 | TRBD1
CASSLRDRGYNEQYF | TGTGCCAGCAGCTTAAGGGACAGGGGTTACAACGAGCAGTACTTC | 15 | - | TRBJ2-7 | TRBV7-8 | TRBD1
CASSLSGQGETQYF | TGCGCCAGCAGCTTGTCAGGGCAGGGAGAGACCCAGTACTTC | 14 | - | TRBJ2-5 | TRBV5-1 | -
CASSLGSIGGPNEQFF | TGTGCTAGCAGCTTAGGTAGCATAGGGGGGCCCAATGAGCAGTTCTTC | 16 | - | TRBJ2-1 | TRBV7-7 | -
CASSPKSGDTQYF | TGTGCCAGCAGCCCAAAATCAGGGGATACGCAGTATTTT | 13 | - | TRBJ2-3 | TRBV7-9 | -
CASSQGRVSDTQYF | TGCGCCAGCAGCCAAGGGAGGGTTTCAGATACGCAGTATTTT | 14 | - | TRBJ2-3 | TRBV4-1 | -
CASSYSWPRGTEAFF | TGTGCCAGCAGTTACTCCTGGCCTCGGGGCACTGAAGCTTTCTTT | 15 | - | TRBJ1-1 | TRBV6-5 | -
CASLAGLWNSPLHF | TGTGCCAGCTTAGCAGGACTTTGGAATTCACCCCTCCACTTT | 14 | - | TRBJ1-6 | TRBV6-1 | -
CASSQGFNQPQHF | TGTGCCAGCAGCCAAGGGTTCAATCAGCCCCAGCATTTT | 13 | - | TRBJ1-5 | TRBV7-3 | -
CASSFPTGYTDTQYF | TGCGCCAGCAGCTTCCCGACAGGGTACACAGATACGCAGTATTTT | 15 | - | TRBJ2-3 | TRBV5-1 | TRBD1
CASSERGSTNEKLFF | TGCGCCAGCAGCGAAAGAGGTTCAACTAATGAAAAACTGTTTTTT | 15 | - | TRBJ1-4 | TRBV5-1 | -
CASSSESVGNYGYTF | TGTGCCAGCAGCTCGGAGAGCGTGGGGAACTATGGCTACACCTTC | 15 | - | TRBJ1-2 | TRBV7-9 | -
CASSERHLLAEGTDTQYF | TGTGCCAGCAGTGAACGGCACCTCCTAGCGGAGGGTACAGATACGCAGTATTTT | 18 | - | TRBJ2-3 | TRBV2 | TRBD2
CASSSRGGATDTQYF | TGTGCCAGCAGCTCCCGGGGAGGGGCCACAGATACGCAGTATTTT | 15 | - | TRBJ2-3 | TRBV11-2 | TRBD2
CAGRVAGVVETQYF | TGTGCCGGCAGGGTAGCGGGAGTCGTCGAGACCCAGTACTTC | 14 | - | TRBJ2-5 | TRBV6-5 | TRBD2
CARKTKGPTYEQYF | TGTGCCAGGAAAACGAAAGGGCCGACCTACGAGCAGTACTTC | 14 | - | TRBJ2-7 | TRBV5-6 | -
CASSLGQLALNTEAFF | TGTGCCAGCAGCTTGGGACAGCTCGCATTGAACACTGAAGCTTTCTTT | 16 | - | TRBJ1-1 | TRBV5-4 | -
CASSDGGFGHSYNEQFF | TGTGCCAGCAGTGACGGGGGCTTCGGGCATTCGTACAATGAGCAGTTCTTC | 17 | - | TRBJ2-1 | TRBV25-1 | -
CASSPQGLDEQYF | TGTGCCAGTAGTCCCCAGGGGCTAGACGAGCAGTACTTC | 13 | - | TRBJ2-7 | TRBV19 | -
CASSPSGRATYEQYF | TGTGCCAGCAGCCCTAGCGGGAGAGCGACCTACGAGCAGTACTTC | 15 | - | TRBJ2-7 | TRBV7-2 | TRBD2
CASTIQGVHGYTF | TGTGCCAGCACTATACAGGGGGTCCATGGCTACACCTTC | 13 | - | TRBJ1-2 | TRBV5-4 | TRBD1
CASSEVPGQGIRGETQYF | TGTGCCAGCAGTGAGGTGCCGGGACAGGGGATACGAGGAGAGACCCAGTACTTC | 18 | - | TRBJ2-5 | TRBV25-1 | TRBD1
CASSQRPVLSGQVNGYTF | TGTGCCAGCAGCCAACGGCCCGTTTTGTCGGGACAGGTTAATGGCTACACCTTC | 18 | - | TRBJ1-2 | TRBV7-2 | TRBD1
CAISDSGTGGTSEQYF | TGTGCCATCAGTGATTCGGGGACAGGGGGCACGAGCGAGCAGTACTTC | 16 | - | TRBJ2-7 | TRBV10-3 | TRBD1
CASSPSGSVPYEQYF | TGTGCCAGCTCACCATCGGGGTCCGTTCCCTACGAGCAGTACTTC | 15 | - | TRBJ2-7 | TRBV18 | -
CASSLDGGELFF | TGTGCCAGCAGCTTAGATGGCGGGGAGCTGTTTTTT | 12 | - | TRBJ2-2 | TRBV11-3 | -
CASIRQGSPRSFNNQPQHF | TGCGCCAGCATTCGACAGGGAAGCCCCAGATCATTCAACAATCAGCCCCAGCATTTT | 19 | - | TRBJ1-5 | TRBV10-1 | TRBD1
CASSVTSFTDTQYF | TGTGCCAGCAGCGTTACTAGCTTCACAGATACGCAGTATTTT | 14 | - | TRBJ2-3 | TRBV9 | -
CASSIHTGGIYYEQYF | TGTGCCAGCAGCATCCATACAGGGGGCATATACTACGAGCAGTACTTC | 16 | - | TRBJ2-7 | TRBV7-2 | TRBD1
CASSFGPGTDEKLFF | TGTGCCAGCAGCTTTGGGCCCGGGACAGATGAAAAACTGTTTTTT | 15 | - | TRBJ1-4 | TRBV5-4 | TRBD1
CASSQGQGGYEQYF | TGTGCCAGCAGTCAAGGACAGGGAGGCTACGAGCAGTACTTC | 14 | - | TRBJ2-7 | TRBV6-6 | TRBD1
CASSEGQGVAGANVLTF | TGTGCCAGCAGCGAGGGACAGGGGGTAGCTGGGGCCAACGTCCTGACTTTC | 17 | once | TRBJ2-6 | TRBV5-4 | TRBD1
CASSHRDDVLTF | TGTGCCAGCTCACACAGGGATGACGTCCTGACTTTC | 12 | - | TRBJ2-6 | TRBV18 | -
CAWSTGQRRLF | TGTGCCTGGAGTACGGGACAGAGGAGGCTCTTC | 11 | - | TRBJ2-1 | TRBV30 | TRBD1
CASSFGQFSSYEQYF | TGTGCCAGCAGCTTCGGACAGTTCAGCTCCTACGAGCAGTACTTC | 15 | - | TRBJ2-7 | TRBV11-2 | -
CASSLSGDGNTIYF | TGCGCCAGCAGCCTCTCCGGGGACGGAAACACCATATATTTT | 14 | - | TRBJ1-3 | TRBV5-1 | -
CASSPSSQAYEQYF | TGTGCCAGCAGCCCTTCGTCACAGGCCTACGAGCAGTACTTC | 14 | - | TRBJ2-7 | TRBV7-3 | -
CASSLALPGTDTQYF | TGCGCCAGCAGCTTGGCACTACCTGGCACAGATACGCAGTATTTT | 15 | - | TRBJ2-3 | TRBV5-1 | -
CASSALTGGSEQFF | TGTGCCAGCAGCGCTTTAACGGGGGGATCGGAGCAGTTCTTC | 14 | - | TRBJ2-1 | TRBV9 | TRBD2
CAISRGPQADGNTIYF | TGTGCCATCAGTCGAGGGCCGCAGGCTGACGGAAACACCATATATTTT | 16 | - | TRBJ1-3 | TRBV10-3 | -
CASSYSTQSQHF | TGTGCCAGCAGTTACTCGACTCAGTCCCAGCATTTT | 12 | - | TRBJ1-5 | TRBV6-5 | -